A selection of T cell receptor beta chains follows, all from one sample in a study of a mutant IDH1 vaccine in newly diagnosed glioma. The table came from immunoSEQ multiplex PCR; TCRdb's copy has only in-frame clones and leaves some out. The sample records tens of thousands of clones, approximately 80% being singletons. Here the sequenced sample was PBMCs, taken from a glioma patient treated with radiotherapy, temozolomide or both. The receptors were gathered from a man aged 35-49 years with glioma. Some clones in this sample may be carry-over from other donors' samples. CDR3s include the opening cysteine and the closing phenylalanine or tryptophan. The D gene is left open where the match is weak. The size entry is marked missing in some rows and otherwise reads once, few, many or a size class.

v_gene	abundance	j_gene	d_gene	CDR3aa	CDR3nt
TRBV29-1	.	TRBJ2-1	TRBD1	CSVDGTGYNEQFF	TGCAGCGTTGATGGGACAGGCTACAATGAGCAGTTCTTC
TRBV10-2	.	TRBJ1-1	TRBD1	CASSEPGTGVYTEAFF	TGCGCCAGCAGTGAGCCAGGGACAGGGGTTTACACTGAAGCTTTCTTT
TRBV27	.	TRBJ1-2	.	CASSLSSIAHYGYTF	TGTGCCAGCAGTTTATCGAGTATTGCCCACTATGGCTACACCTTC
TRBV19	once	TRBJ1-6	TRBD1	CASSTNRGPNSPLHF	TGTGCCAGTAGTACCAACAGGGGCCCTAATTCACCCCTCCACTTT
TRBV7-8	.	TRBJ1-4	.	CASSPELWGKLFF	TGTGCCAGCAGCCCGGAACTGTGGGGAAAACTGTTTTTT
TRBV18	.	TRBJ2-3	.	CASSPPPAGEADTQYF	TGTGCCAGCTCACCACCCCCGGCAGGGGAGGCAGATACGCAGTATTTT
TRBV5-1	few	TRBJ1-3	TRBD1	CASSSTGGGGNTIYF	TGCGCCAGCAGCTCGACAGGGGGCGGAGGAAACACCATATATTTT
TRBV19	.	TRBJ1-2	.	CASSIRTGKYGYTF	TGTGCCAGTAGTATCAGGACGGGAAAATATGGCTACACCTTC
TRBV5-4	.	TRBJ2-7	.	CASSPGTGSYEQYF	TGTGCCAGCAGCCCGGGTACCGGATCCTACGAGCAGTACTTC
TRBV9	.	TRBJ2-3	.	CASSPRTGDSTDTQYF	TGTGCCAGCAGCCCTCGAACGGGGGACAGCACAGATACGCAGTATTTT
TRBV2	.	TRBJ1-5	.	CASKGRQNQPQHF	TGTGCCAGCAAGGGCAGGCAGAATCAGCCCCAGCATTTT
TRBV7-9	once	TRBJ1-1	.	CASSRTKMNTEAFF	TGTGCCAGCAGCAGGACGAAGATGAACACTGAAGCTTTCTTT
TRBV6-5	.	TRBJ1-1	.	CASIPQGNTEAFF	TGTGCCAGCATCCCACAGGGTAACACTGAAGCTTTCTTT
TRBV5-6	.	TRBJ1-5	.	CASSSGGTNYQPQHF	TGTGCCAGCAGCTCTGGCGGGACTAATTATCAGCCCCAGCATTTT
TRBV19	.	TRBJ1-3	.	CASSIYQASGNTIYF	TGTGCCAGTAGTATTTACCAGGCCTCTGGAAACACCATATATTTT
TRBV27	.	TRBJ1-6	TRBD1	CASSLQTGTSPLHF	TGTGCCAGCAGTCTCCAGACAGGGACGTCACCCCTCCACTTT
TRBV13	.	TRBJ2-4	.	CASSTDANIQYF	TGTGCCAGCAGCACGGACGCGAACATTCAGTACTTC
TRBV6-5	.	TRBJ1-4	TRBD1	CASRTGTGRGKLFF	TGTGCCAGCAGAACCGGGACAGGGAGAGGGAAACTGTTTTTT
TRBV9	.	TRBJ1-3	.	CASSVGFSYSGNTIYF	TGTGCCAGCAGCGTAGGGTTCAGCTACTCTGGAAACACCATATATTTT
TRBV19	.	TRBJ1-1	.	CASGRTGTPFEAFF	TGTGCCAGTGGCCGGACCGGGACACCCTTCGAAGCTTTCTTT
TRBV7-8	.	TRBJ1-2	TRBD1	CASSLLGQGAKVRGYTF	TGTGCCAGCAGCTTACTAGGACAGGGGGCAAAAGTTCGCGGCTACACCTTC
TRBV12-5	.	TRBJ1-1	.	CASGLEGGTEAFF	TGTGCTAGTGGTTTGGAGGGGGGCACTGAAGCTTTCTTT
TRBV14	.	TRBJ2-3	TRBD1	CASRKTGGRTDTQYF	TGTGCCAGCAGAAAGACAGGGGGCAGAACAGATACGCAGTATTTT
TRBV29-1	.	TRBJ1-5	.	CSVVFGARNQPQHF	TGCAGCGTTGTGTTTGGGGCGCGGAATCAGCCCCAGCATTTT
TRBV4-2	.	TRBJ1-2	TRBD1	CASSQELGDREYGYTF	TGTGCCAGCAGCCAAGAATTGGGAGACAGGGAATATGGCTACACCTTC
TRBV7-9	.	TRBJ2-2	.	CASSFLANTGELFF	TGTGCCAGCAGCTTTCTAGCAAACACCGGGGAGCTGTTTTTT
TRBV6-1	.	TRBJ1-6	.	CASSGTNNSPLHF	TGTGCCAGTTCCGGGACGAATAATTCACCCCTCCACTTT
TRBV4-1	.	TRBJ1-4	TRBD1	CASSQGRGQGGEKLFF	TGCGCCAGCAGCCAAGGCAGGGGACAGGGTGGGGAAAAACTGTTTTTT
TRBV7-9	.	TRBJ1-1	.	CASSLAPGNTEAFF	TGTGCCAGCAGCTTAGCTCCAGGGAACACTGAAGCTTTCTTT
TRBV14	few	TRBJ2-7	.	CASSPGFPYEQYF	TGTGCCAGCAGCCCCGGGTTCCCCTACGAGCAGTACTTC
TRBV30	.	TRBJ2-7	.	CAWSRDLYEQYF	TGTGCCTGGAGTCGTGATCTCTACGAGCAGTACTTC
TRBV7-9	.	TRBJ1-5	.	CASSPPTGGPQHF	TGTGCCAGCAGCCCACCAACCGGGGGGCCCCAGCATTTT
TRBV2	once	TRBJ1-5	.	CASSEGENQPQHF	TGTGCCAGCAGTGAGGGGGAAAACCAGCCCCAGCATTTT
TRBV2	.	TRBJ1-2	.	CASRPQGHGYTF	TGTGCCAGCAGGCCACAGGGTCATGGCTACACCTTC
TRBV4-2	.	TRBJ1-4	TRBD1	CASSQQPGQGEKLFF	TGTGCCAGCAGCCAACAGCCGGGACAGGGTGAAAAACTGTTTTTT
TRBV11-2	few	TRBJ2-1	.	CASSLVERPTYNEQFF	TGTGCCAGCAGCTTAGTTGAGCGGCCGACCTACAATGAGCAGTTCTTC
TRBV27	.	TRBJ2-7	.	CASSIWDSGSYEQYF	TGTGCCAGCAGTATTTGGGACAGCGGGTCCTACGAGCAGTACTTC
TRBV11-2	.	TRBJ1-2	TRBD1	CASSLDRRTGGANYGYTF	TGTGCCAGCAGCTTAGATCGGAGGACAGGGGGAGCTAACTATGGCTACACCTTC
TRBV29-1	.	TRBJ2-1	TRBD2	CSVEKAGGRGQFF	TGCAGCGTTGAAAAAGCGGGGGGTCGGGGGCAGTTCTTC
TRBV5-8	.	TRBJ1-2	.	CASSFEANYGYTF	TGTGCCAGCAGCTTTGAGGCTAACTATGGCTACACCTTC
TRBV5-1	.	TRBJ1-2	.	CASSLDAGPTAYGYTF	TGCGCCAGCAGCTTGGATGCCGGCCCAACAGCCTATGGCTACACCTTC
TRBV2	.	TRBJ1-6	.	CASTGGYNSPLHF	TGTGCCAGCACTGGGGGCTATAATTCACCCCTCCACTTT
TRBV7-6	once	TRBJ1-3	.	CASSLGAGNTIYF	TGTGCCAGCAGCTTGGGAGCTGGAAACACCATATATTTT